A single sample gave rise to the 20 T cell receptor beta chains below, sequenced in a study of Ad26.COV2.S vaccination and SARS-CoV-2 variants. Specified treatment: around 19 received Ad26.COV2.S at low or high dose, single or two shots; about 5 received placebo; per-sample allocation not given. Collection of the samples took place on day 63 after the first injection of vaccine or placebo. Assay used: immunoSEQ multiplex PCR; TCRdb lists only in-frame clones, some missing. The table has about 260,000 clones, approximately 90% seen once. The input for sequencing was peripheral blood, taken in a trial of Ad26.COV2.S vaccine versus placebo. Receptors originate from a person aged 18-65 years who received the Ad26.COV2.S COVID-19 vaccine or a placebo.

This clone has a single count. V and J are TRBV5-4 and TRBJ2-7, with unresolved D. CDR3 length: 15 amino acids. Germline V gene data show CDR1 as SGHNT and CDR2 as YYREEE (reference sequence). The V and J ends lost 1 base and 2 bases respectively, with 13 bases between them. The CDR3 nucleotides read TGTGCCAGCAGCTTGCAAGCCGGCCCGGCCTACGAGCAGTACGTC. This sequence encodes CASSLQAGPAYEQYV.

The rearrangement joins TRBV3-1 (or the pseudogene TRBV3-2) to TRBJ1-5; no firm D call. The V gene's germline CDR1 is LGHDT and CDR2 YNNKEL (reference sequence). There are 13 residues in the CDR3. V gave up 0 bases and J gave up 7 bases, with 7 bases separating them. The CDR3: CASSQDFRQPQHF. As DNA, the CDR3 is TGTGCCAGCAGCCAAGATTTTAGGCAGCCCCAGCATTTT.

The chain combines TRBV3-1 (or the pseudogene TRBV3-2) with TRBJ1-1, with D hard to call. The length of the CDR3 is 12 residues. The germline V and J ends were trimmed by 4 bases and 4 bases, with 7 bases remaining between them. CDR1 LGHDT and CDR2 YNNKEL come from the germline V gene (reference sequence). The CDR3: CASSLALTEAFF. Written as DNA, the CDR3 is TGTGCCAGCAGCCTTGCGCTCACTGAAGCTTTCTTT.

The chain is built from TRBV5-4 and TRBJ1-4; D is possibly TRBD1 (5 bases). Per germline, CDR1 SGHNT and CDR2 YYREEE (reference sequence). This CDR3 contains 14 residues. V lost 6 bases to trimming and J lost 6 bases, with 15 bases between them. Here the CDR3 reads CASNSGGIDEKLFF. For the CDR3, the DNA is TGTGCCAGCAACTCGGGGGGAATCGATGAAAAACTGTTTTTT.

This rearrangement joins TRBV7-2 to TRBJ1-5; 7 bases are shared with TRBD1. There are 15 residues in the CDR3. The germline CDR1 and CDR2 sequences are SGHTA and FQGNSA. The V gene end was trimmed by 6 bases and the J gene end by 3 bases; junction bases not matched to a gene: 8. CDR3 sequence reads: CASSPQGTINQPQHF. The CDR3 DNA is TGTGCCAGCAGTCCACAGGGGACAATCAATCAGCCCCAGCATTTT.

V gene TRBV4-3 combines with J gene TRBJ1-6; 12 bases map to TRBD1. Trimming took 4 bases from V and 9 from J; bases not matched to a gene: 10. This CDR3 has 17 amino acids. The germline CDR1 and CDR2 sequences are LGHNA and YSLEER. CDR3 in amino acids: CASSLRRDRGLSSPLHF. CDR3 sequence (DNA): TGCGCCAGCAGCCTCCGACGGGACAGGGGGCTGAGTTCACCCCTCCACTTT.

V and J are TRBV11-2 and TRBJ1-1, with 8 bases fitting TRBD1. Trimming removed 4 bases from V and 3 bases from J; junction bases left unmatched: 7. CDR1 is SGHAT and CDR2 is FQNNGV in the germline V gene. The CDR3 has 15 amino acids. The chain's CDR3 is CASSSRGQGDTEAFF. DNA for the CDR3: TGTGCCAGCAGCTCCAGGGGGCAGGGGGACACTGAAGCTTTCTTT.

The chain has TRBV5-8 and TRBJ2-3; perhaps TRBD1 as D (5 bases). This CDR3 is built from 16 residues. From germline, CDR1 is SGHTS and CDR2 YDEGEE. V lost 0 bases and J lost 2, with 13 bases in between. The CDR3 bases are TGTGCCAGCAGCTTGGAAAGGGGATTATCCACAGATACGCAGTATTTT. Amino acid sequence: CASSLERGLSTDTQYF.

This chain joins TRBV5-1 and TRBJ1-3, with D possibly matching TRBD1 (5 bases). Trimming cost V 0 bases and J 8 bases, with 9 bases left between them. The CDR3 length is 13 residues. CDR1 and CDR2 from the germline V gene are SGHRS and YFSETQ. The CDR3 sequence is CASSLERGDTIYF. CDR3 sequence (DNA): TGCGCCAGCAGCTTGGAAAGGGGCGACACCATATATTTT.

This clone was detected only once. V is TRBV4-1 and J is TRBJ2-1, with D perhaps matching TRBD1 (6 bases). V lost 8 bases, J lost 4 bases, and 18 bases lay in between. This CDR3 spans 15 amino acids. The germline CDR1 and CDR2 sequences are MGHRA and YSYEKL. The CDR3 nucleotides are TGCGCCAGCCGAGCTGGACAGAAGGAGTACAATGAGCAGTTCTTC. Its protein is CASRAGQKEYNEQFF.

The genes are TRBV5-6 and TRBJ2-4, with D unclear. CDR1 is SGHDT and CDR2 is YYEEEE in the germline V gene. Trimming took off 2 bases at V and 8 bases at J, with 11 bases between the two ends. CDR3 length: 13 amino acids. In DNA, the CDR3 is TGTGCCAGCAGCTTCGTAGGTGGGTACATTCAGTACTTC. Encoded protein: CASSFVGGYIQYF. Based on the CDR3 plus reference TRBV5-6 and TRBJ2-4, the full variable domain is DAGVTQSPTHLIKTRGQQVTLRCSPKSGHDTVSWYQQALGQGPQFIFQYYEEEERQRGNFPDRFSGHQFPNYSSELNVNALLLGDSALYLCASSFVGGYIQYFGAGTRLSVL.

The chain is built from TRBV7-8 and TRBJ1-1, with a possible D match to TRBD1 (5 bases). With 2 bases removed from V and 5 bases from J, the gap between germline ends came to 15 bases. Germline V gene sequence: CDR1 SGHVS, CDR2 FQNEAQ. The CDR3 sequence is 15 residues long. CDR3 DNA sequence: TGTGCCAGCAGCTTATTCGGCAGGGAGGCGACTGAAGCTTTCTTT. It encodes CASSLFGREATEAFF.

This chain uses TRBV5-1 with TRBJ2-2; TRBD1 might be the D (5 bases). CDR3 length: 16 residues. Looked up from germline, CDR1 is SGHRS and CDR2 is YFSETQ. V was cut by 5 bases and J by 3 bases, with 17 bases left in between. The CDR3 bases are TGCGCCAGCAGAAATCAAGGGGCGTTGCACACCGGGGAGCTGTTTTTT. Its translation: CASRNQGALHTGELFF.

For the CDR3, the DNA is TGTGCCAGCAGTTTAATGGGGTCCACAGATACGCAGTATTTT. It encodes CASSLMGSTDTQYF. The chain has TRBV27 and TRBJ2-3; D remains unclear. The CDR3 is made up of 14 amino acids. Trimming took 2 bases from V and 2 from J, leaving 8 bases between them. The germline V gene has CDR1 MNHEY and CDR2 SMNVEV (reference sequence).

The V call is TRBV19, the J call TRBJ2-4; tentatively, D is TRBD1 (6 bases). V was pared by 1 base and J by 0 bases, with 10 bases between. The CDR3 spans 16 residues. The V gene's germline CDR1 is LNHDA and CDR2 SQIVND (reference sequence). The CDR3 DNA follows: TGTGCCAGTAGTATAGGGCAGGGGAAAGCCAAAAACATTCAGTACTTC. This encodes CASSIGQGKAKNIQYF.

The chain couples TRBV7-9 to TRBJ2-3, with D perhaps TRBD2 (6 bases). Trimming took off 0 bases at V and 5 bases at J, with 12 bases between the two ends. The CDR3 runs to 15 residues. Germline lookup yields CDR1 SEHNR and CDR2 FQNEAQ (reference sequence). CDR3 bases: TGTGCCAGCAGCTTAGCGGGGGGTCGACAAGATACGCAGTATTTT. Translating gives CASSLAGGRQDTQYF.

V gene TRBV5-1 combines with J gene TRBJ2-7; 13 bases map to TRBD2. Germline V gene lookup returns CDR1 SGHRS and CDR2 YFSETQ. This CDR3 is 15 amino acids long. The V gene end was trimmed by 4 bases and the J gene end by 4 bases; junction bases not matched to a gene: 5. The CDR3 here is CASSIGTSGVYEQYF. The CDR3 DNA sequence: TGCGCCAGCAGCATAGGGACTAGCGGGGTTTACGAGCAGTACTTC.

V usage is TRBV6-2 or TRBV6-3 and J usage is TRBJ2-3; TRBD2 is a possible D gene (6 bases). The germline V gene encodes CDR1 MNHEY and CDR2 SVGEGT. This CDR3 contains 15 residues. Trimming left V 4 bases short and J 0 bases short, with 11 bases between. The CDR3 bases are TGTGCCAGCAGTTCGGGGGAGATTAGCACAGATACGCAGTATTTT. Its translation is CASSSGEISTDTQYF.

The CDR3 here is CASSQTGSYGYTF. CDR3 nucleotides: TGTGCCAGCAGCCAGACAGGGAGCTATGGCTACACCTTC. The chain employs TRBV7-3 and TRBJ1-2; 7 positions match TRBD1. The germline gives CDR1 SGHTA, CDR2 FQGTGA. There are 13 residues in the CDR3. Trimming removed 5 bases from V and 4 bases from J; junction bases left unmatched: 4. Variable domain in full (rest from reference TRBV7-3 and TRBJ1-2): GAGVSQTPSNKVTEKGKYVELRCDPISGHTALYWYRQSLGQGPEFLIYFQGTGAADDSGLPNDRFFAVRPEGSVSTLKIQRTERGDSAVYLCASSQTGSYGYTFGSGTRLTVV.

The chain carries TRBV29-1 and TRBJ2-5; D gene uncertain. Germline CDR1 is SQVTM and CDR2 is ANQGSEA. This CDR3 is 22 amino acids long. The V and J ends lost 3 bases and 0 bases respectively, with 35 bases between them. This CDR3 is CSVDFLLTRLETTNIHQETQYF. The CDR3 nucleotides are TGCAGCGTTGATTTCCTTTTGACTCGTTTGGAAACAACGAATATTCACCAAGAGACCCAGTACTTC.